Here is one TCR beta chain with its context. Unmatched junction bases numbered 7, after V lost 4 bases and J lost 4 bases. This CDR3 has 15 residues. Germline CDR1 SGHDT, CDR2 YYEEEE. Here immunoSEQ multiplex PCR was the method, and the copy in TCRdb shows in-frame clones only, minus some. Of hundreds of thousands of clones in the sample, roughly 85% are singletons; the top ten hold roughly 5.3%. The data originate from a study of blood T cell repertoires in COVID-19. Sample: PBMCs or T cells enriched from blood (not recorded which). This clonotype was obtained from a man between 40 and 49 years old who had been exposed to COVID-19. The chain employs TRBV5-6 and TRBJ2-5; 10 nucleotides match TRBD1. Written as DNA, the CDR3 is TGTGCCAGCAGCACCGGGACAGGGGAGGGAGAGACCCAGTACTTC. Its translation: CASSTGTGEGETQYF.